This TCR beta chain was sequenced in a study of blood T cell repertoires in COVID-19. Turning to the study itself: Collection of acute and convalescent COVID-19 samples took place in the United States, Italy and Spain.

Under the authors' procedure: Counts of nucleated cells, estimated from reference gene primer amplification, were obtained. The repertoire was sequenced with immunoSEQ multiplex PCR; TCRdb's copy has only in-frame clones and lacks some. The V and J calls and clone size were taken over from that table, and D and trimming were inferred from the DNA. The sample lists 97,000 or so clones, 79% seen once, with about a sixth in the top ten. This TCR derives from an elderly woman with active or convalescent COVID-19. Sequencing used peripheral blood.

The CDR3 DNA is TGTGCCAGCAGCGTAGCTTTGGAGGCTTACGAGCAGTACTTC. Its translation: CASSVALEAYEQYF. The V and J genes are TRBV9 and TRBJ2-7; possibly TRBD2 for D (5 bases). Germline CDR1 SGDLS, CDR2 YYNGEE. The CDR3 loop spans 14 amino acids. The germline V and J ends were trimmed by 0 bases and 4 bases, with 11 bases remaining between them.